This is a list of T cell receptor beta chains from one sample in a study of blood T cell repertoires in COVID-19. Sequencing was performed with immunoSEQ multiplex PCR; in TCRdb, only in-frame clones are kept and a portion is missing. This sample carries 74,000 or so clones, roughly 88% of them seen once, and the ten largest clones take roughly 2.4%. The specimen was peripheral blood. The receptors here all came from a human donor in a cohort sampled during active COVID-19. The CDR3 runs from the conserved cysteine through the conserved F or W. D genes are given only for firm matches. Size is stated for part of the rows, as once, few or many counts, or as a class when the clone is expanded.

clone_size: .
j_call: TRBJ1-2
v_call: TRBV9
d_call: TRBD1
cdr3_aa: CASSPGTGGLYGYTF
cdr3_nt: TGTGCCAGCAGCCCAGGGACAGGGGGCCTTTATGGCTACACCTTC

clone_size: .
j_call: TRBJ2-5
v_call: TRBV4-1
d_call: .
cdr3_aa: CASSQESHLETQYF
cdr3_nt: TGCGCCAGCAGCCAAGAAAGCCATTTAGAGACCCAGTACTTC

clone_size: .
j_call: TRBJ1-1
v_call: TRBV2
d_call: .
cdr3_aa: CASRVDRNMNTEAFF
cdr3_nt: TGTGCCAGCAGGGTGGACAGAAACATGAACACTGAAGCTTTCTTT

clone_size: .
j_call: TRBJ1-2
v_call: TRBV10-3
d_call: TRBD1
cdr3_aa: CAMTGTGTNGYTF
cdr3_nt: TGTGCCATGACCGGGACAGGGACCAATGGCTACACCTTC

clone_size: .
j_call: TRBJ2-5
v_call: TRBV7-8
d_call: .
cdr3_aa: CASSLAGRVETQYF
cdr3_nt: TGTGCCAGCAGCTTAGCGGGCAGGGTTGAGACCCAGTACTTC

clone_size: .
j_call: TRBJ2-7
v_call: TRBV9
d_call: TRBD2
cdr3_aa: CASSVTSGGYEQYF
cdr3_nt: TGTGCCAGCAGCGTAACTAGCGGGGGGTACGAGCAGTACTTC

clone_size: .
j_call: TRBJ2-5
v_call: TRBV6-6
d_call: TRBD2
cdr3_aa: CASSRGGGGGETQYF
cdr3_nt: TGTGCCAGCAGTCGCGGCGGGGGAGGTGGGGAGACCCAGTACTTC

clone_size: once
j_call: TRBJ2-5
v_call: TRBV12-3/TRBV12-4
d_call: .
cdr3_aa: CASSFAEETQYF
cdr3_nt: TGTGCCAGCAGTTTCGCAGAAGAGACCCAGTACTTC

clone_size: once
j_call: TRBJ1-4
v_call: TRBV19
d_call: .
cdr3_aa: CASSRTVEKLFF
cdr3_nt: TGTGCCAGTTCCCGTACGGTCGAAAAACTGTTTTTT

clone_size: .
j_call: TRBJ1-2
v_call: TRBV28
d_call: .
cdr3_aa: CASSPRNRPVYGYTF
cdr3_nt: TGTGCCAGCTCACCGCGGAACAGGCCTGTCTATGGCTACACCTTC

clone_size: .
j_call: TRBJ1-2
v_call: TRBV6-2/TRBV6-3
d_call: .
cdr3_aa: CASSSQWTAKLWGYTF
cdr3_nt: TGTGCCAGCAGTTCCCAATGGACAGCCAAGCTGTGGGGCTACACCTTC

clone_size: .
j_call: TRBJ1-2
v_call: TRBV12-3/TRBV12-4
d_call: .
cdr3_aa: CASSFDTYGYTF
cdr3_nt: TGTGCCAGCAGTTTTGACACCTATGGCTACACCTTC

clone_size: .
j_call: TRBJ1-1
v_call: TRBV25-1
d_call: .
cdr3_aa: CASSEKGSRDTEAFF
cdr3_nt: TGTGCCAGCAGTGAGAAGGGGTCCAGGGACACTGAAGCTTTCTTT

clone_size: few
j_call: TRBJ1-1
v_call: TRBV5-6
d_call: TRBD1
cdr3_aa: CASSHGQDGTEAFF
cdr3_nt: TGTGCCAGCAGCCACGGACAGGATGGGACTGAAGCTTTCTTT

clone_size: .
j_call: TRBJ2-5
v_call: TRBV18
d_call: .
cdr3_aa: CASSPGLQETQYF
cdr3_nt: TGTGCCAGCTCACCAGGGCTTCAAGAGACCCAGTACTTC

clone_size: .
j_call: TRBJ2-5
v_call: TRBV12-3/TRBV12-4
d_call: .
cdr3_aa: CASSHREGTQYF
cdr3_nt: TGTGCCAGCAGTCACAGGGAGGGGACCCAGTACTTC